The 3 T cell receptor beta chains below all came from one sample that was sequenced in a study of identical twins. TCRdb re-analysed the 5' RACE reads in MiXCR, keeping a single row per CDR3 protein. The sample holds roughly 290,000 distinct CDR3 sequences, 8% to 9% seen once. This sample also appeared in a second study, on yellow fever vaccine responses in identical twins.

Material for sequencing was memory (CD45RO+) T cells sorted from blood. These TCRs come from a woman aged 18-30 years in good health.

This clonotype has ten or more counts. This chain joins TRBV7-3 and TRBJ2-3, with 8 nucleotides matching TRBD2. Germline V gene sequence: CDR1 SGHTA, CDR2 FQGTGA. The CDR3 length is 16 residues. J was trimmed by 2 bases and V by 0 bases; bases with no gene match: 4. In DNA, the CDR3 is TGTGCCAGCAGCTTAACGGCGGGAGGAAACACAGATACGCAGTATTTT. This encodes CASSLTAGGNTDTQYF.

This clonotype turned up a few times. The chain uses TRBV6-2 or TRBV6-3 and TRBJ1-6; D is ambiguous. The V gene's germline CDR1 is MNHEY and CDR2 SVGEGT. CDR3 length: 14 residues. With 6 bases removed from V and 7 bases from J, the gap between germline ends came to 13 bases. The CDR3 DNA is TGTGCCAGCAGGACTCTTACACTCAATTCACCCCTCCACTTT. Translating gives CASRTLTLNSPLHF.

The chain uses TRBV6-1 and TRBJ2-2; 7 nucleotides line up with TRBD1. V lost 2 bases to trimming and J lost 4 bases; unmatched junction nucleotides: 7. Germline V gene lookup returns CDR1 MNHNS and CDR2 SASEGT. The CDR3 totals 16 residues. CDR3 in DNA: TGTGCCAGCAGTGAAATGGGACAGCGAGGCACCGGGGAGCTGTTTTTT. Amino acid sequence: CASSEMGQRGTGELFF.